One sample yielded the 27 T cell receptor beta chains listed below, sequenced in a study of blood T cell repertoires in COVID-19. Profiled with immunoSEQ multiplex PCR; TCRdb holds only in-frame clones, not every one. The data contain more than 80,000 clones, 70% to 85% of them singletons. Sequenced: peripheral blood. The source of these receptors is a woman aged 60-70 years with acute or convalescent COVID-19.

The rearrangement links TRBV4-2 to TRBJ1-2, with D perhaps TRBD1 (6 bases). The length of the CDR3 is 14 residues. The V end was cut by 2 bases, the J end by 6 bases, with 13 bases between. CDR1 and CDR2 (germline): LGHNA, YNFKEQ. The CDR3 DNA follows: TGTGCCAGCAGCCAATCCAGGGGACAAGATGGCTACACCTTC. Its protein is CASSQSRGQDGYTF.

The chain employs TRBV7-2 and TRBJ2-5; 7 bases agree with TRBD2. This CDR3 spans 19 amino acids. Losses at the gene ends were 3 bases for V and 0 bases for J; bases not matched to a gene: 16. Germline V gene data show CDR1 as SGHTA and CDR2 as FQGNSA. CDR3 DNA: TGTGCCAGCAGCTTGACTCTATGGCGGGAGCCGCTGTACCAAGAGACCCAGTACTTC. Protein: CASSLTLWREPLYQETQYF.

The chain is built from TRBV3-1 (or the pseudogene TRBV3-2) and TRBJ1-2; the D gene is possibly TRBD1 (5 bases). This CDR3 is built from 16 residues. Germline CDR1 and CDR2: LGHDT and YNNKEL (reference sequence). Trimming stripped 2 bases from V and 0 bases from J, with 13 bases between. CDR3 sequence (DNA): TGTGCCAGCAGCCAAAAGTCGACAGAAGCTAACTATGGCTACACCTTC. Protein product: CASSQKSTEANYGYTF.

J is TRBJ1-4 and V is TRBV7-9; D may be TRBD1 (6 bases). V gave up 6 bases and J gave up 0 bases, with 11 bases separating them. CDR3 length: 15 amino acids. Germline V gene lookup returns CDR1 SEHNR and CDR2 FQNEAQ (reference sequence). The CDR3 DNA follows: TGTGCCAGCAGGCCGGCAGGGGCAACTAATGAAAAACTGTTTTTT. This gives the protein CASRPAGATNEKLFF.

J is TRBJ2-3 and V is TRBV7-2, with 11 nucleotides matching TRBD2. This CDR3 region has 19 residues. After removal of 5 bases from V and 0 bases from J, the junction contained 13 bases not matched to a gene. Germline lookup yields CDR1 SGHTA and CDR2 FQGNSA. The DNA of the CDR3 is TGTGCCAGCAGCCTCATCGGACTAGCGGGCGGTACTAGCACAGATACGCAGTATTTT. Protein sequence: CASSLIGLAGGTSTDTQYF.

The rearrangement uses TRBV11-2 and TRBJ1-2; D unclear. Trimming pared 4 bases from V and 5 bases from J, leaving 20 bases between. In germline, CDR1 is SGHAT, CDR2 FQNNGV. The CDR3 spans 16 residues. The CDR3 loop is CASSSPGRQIIYGYTF. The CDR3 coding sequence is TGTGCCAGCAGCTCTCCCGGCAGACAAATCATTTATGGCTACACCTTC.

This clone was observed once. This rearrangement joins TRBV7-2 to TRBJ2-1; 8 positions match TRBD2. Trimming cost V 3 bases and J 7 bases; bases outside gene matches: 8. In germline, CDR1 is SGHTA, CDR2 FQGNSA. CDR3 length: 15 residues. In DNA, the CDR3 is TGTGCCAGCAGCTTGCTCGGCGGGAGGCCTAATGAGCAGTTCTTC. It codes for CASSLLGGRPNEQFF.

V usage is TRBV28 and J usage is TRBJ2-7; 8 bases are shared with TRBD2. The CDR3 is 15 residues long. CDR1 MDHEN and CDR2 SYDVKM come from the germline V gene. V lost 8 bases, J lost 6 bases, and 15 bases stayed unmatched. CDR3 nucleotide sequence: TGTGCCAGCCAAAACCCGGGAGGGCCAACTCGCGAGCAGTACTTC. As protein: CASQNPGGPTREQYF.

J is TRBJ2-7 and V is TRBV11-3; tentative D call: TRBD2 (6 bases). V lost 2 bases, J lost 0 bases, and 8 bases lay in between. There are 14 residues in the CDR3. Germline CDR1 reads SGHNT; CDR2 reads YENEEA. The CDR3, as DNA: TGTGCCAGCAGCTTAAGGCGGGGCTCCTACGAGCAGTACTTC. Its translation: CASSLRRGSYEQYF. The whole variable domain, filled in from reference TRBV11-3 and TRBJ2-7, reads EAGVVQSPRYKIIEKKQPVAFWCNPISGHNTLYWYLQNLGQGPELLIRYENEEAVDDSQLPKDRFSAERLKGVDSTLKIQPAELGDSAVYLCASSLRRGSYEQYFGPGTRLTVT.

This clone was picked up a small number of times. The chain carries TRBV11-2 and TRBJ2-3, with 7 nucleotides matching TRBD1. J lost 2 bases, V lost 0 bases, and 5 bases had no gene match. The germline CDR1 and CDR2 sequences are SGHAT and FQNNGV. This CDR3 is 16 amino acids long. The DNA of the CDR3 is TGTGCCAGCAGCTTAGATGAGGGGGCTTCCACAGATACGCAGTATTTT. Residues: CASSLDEGASTDTQYF.

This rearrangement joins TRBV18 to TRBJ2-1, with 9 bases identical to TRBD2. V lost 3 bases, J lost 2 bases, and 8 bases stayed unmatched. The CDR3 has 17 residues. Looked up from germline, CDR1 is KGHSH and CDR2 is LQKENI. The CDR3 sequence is CASSPLASGRPYNEQFF. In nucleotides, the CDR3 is TGTGCCAGCTCACCCCTCGCCAGCGGGAGGCCCTACAATGAGCAGTTCTTC.

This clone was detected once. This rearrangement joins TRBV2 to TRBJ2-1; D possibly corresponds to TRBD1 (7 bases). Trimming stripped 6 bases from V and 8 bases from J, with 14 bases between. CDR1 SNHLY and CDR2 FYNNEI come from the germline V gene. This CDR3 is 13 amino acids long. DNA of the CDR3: TGTGCCAGCAGCGCCGACAGGGAGGATGAGCAGTTCTTC. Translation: CASSADREDEQFF.

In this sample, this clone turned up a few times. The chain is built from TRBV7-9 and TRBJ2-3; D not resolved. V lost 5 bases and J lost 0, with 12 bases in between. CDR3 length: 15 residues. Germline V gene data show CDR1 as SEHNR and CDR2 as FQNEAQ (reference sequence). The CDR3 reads CASSRDWSSTDTQYF. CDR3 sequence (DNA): TGTGCCAGCAGCCGAGATTGGTCTAGCACAGATACGCAGTATTTT. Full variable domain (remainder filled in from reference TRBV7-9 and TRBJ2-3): DTGVSQNPRHKITKRGQNVTFRCDPISEHNRLYWYRQTLGQGPEFLTYFQNEAQLEKSRLLSDRFSAERPKGSFSTLEIQRTEQGDSAMYLCASSRDWSSTDTQYFGPGTRLTVL.

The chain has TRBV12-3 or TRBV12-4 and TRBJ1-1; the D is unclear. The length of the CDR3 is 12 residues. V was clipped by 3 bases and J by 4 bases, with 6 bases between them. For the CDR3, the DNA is TGTGCCAGCAGTTTCGGGTCCACTGAAGCTTTCTTT. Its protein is CASSFGSTEAFF.

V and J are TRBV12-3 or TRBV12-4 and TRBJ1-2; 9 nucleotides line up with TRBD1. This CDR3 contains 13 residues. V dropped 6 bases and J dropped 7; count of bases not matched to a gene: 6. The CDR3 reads CASRRGQGGGYTF. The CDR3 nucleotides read TGTGCCAGCAGGCGGGGACAGGGAGGTGGCTACACCTTC.

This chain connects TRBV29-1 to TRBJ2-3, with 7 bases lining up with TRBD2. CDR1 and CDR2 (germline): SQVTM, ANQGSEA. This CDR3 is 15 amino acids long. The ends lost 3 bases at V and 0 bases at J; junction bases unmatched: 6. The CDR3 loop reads CSVEGGSGSTDTQYF. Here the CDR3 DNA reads TGCAGCGTTGAGGGGGGTAGCGGGAGCACAGATACGCAGTATTTT.

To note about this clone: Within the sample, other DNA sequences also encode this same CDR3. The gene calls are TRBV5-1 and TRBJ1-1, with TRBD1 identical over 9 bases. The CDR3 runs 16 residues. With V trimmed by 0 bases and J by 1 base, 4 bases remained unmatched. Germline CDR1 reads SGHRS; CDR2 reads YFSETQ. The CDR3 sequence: CASSLAPTGGNTEAFF. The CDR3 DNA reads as TGCGCCAGCAGCTTGGCACCGACAGGGGGGAACACTGAAGCTTTCTTT. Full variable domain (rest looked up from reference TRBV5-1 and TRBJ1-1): KAGVTQTPRYLIKTRGQQVTLSCSPISGHRSVSWYQQTPGQGLQFLFEYFSETQRNKGNFPGRFSGRQFSNSRSEMNVSTLELGDSALYLCASSLAPTGGNTEAFFGQGTRLTVV.

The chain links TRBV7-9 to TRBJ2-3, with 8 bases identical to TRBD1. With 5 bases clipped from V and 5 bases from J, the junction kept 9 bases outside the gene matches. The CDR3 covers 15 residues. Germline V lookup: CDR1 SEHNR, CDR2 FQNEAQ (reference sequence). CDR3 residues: CASSRMTGVEDTQYF. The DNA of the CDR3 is TGTGCCAGCAGCCGAATGACAGGGGTTGAAGATACGCAGTATTTT.

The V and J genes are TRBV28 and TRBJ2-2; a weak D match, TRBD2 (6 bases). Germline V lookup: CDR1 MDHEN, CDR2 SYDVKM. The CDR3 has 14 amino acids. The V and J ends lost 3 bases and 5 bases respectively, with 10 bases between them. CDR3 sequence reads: CASSFFGGTGELFF. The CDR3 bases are TGTGCCAGCAGTTTTTTCGGGGGTACCGGGGAGCTGTTTTTT.

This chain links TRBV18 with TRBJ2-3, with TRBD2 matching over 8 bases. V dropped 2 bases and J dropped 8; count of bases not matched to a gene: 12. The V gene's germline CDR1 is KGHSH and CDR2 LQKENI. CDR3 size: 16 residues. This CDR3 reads CASSPEGSGAGGTQYF. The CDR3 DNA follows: TGTGCCAGCTCACCAGAGGGTAGCGGGGCCGGCGGTACGCAGTATTTT.

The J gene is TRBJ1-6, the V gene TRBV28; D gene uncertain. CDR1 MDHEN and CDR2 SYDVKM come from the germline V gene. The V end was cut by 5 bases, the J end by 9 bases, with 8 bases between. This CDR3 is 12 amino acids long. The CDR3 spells CASSPGGSPLHF. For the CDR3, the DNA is TGTGCCAGCAGTCCGGGAGGTTCACCCCTCCACTTT.

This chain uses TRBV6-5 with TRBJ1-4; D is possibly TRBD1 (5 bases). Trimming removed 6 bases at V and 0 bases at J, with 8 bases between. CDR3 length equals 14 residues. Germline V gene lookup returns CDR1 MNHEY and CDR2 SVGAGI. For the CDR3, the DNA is TGTGCCAGCAGAGACAGCTCAACTAATGAAAAACTGTTTTTT. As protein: CASRDSSTNEKLFF.

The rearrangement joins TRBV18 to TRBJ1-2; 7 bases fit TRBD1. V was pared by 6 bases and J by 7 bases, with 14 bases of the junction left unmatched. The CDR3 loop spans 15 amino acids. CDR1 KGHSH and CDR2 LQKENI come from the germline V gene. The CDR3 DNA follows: TGTGCCAGCTCTCTCCAGGGGGAGTCCGTTGGTGGCTACACCTTC. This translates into CASSLQGESVGGYTF.

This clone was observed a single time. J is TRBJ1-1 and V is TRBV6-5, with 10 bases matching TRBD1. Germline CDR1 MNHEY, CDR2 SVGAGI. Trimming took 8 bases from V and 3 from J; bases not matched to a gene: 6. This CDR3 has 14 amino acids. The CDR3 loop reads CASLPGTGDTEAFF. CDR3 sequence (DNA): TGTGCCAGCCTTCCCGGGACAGGGGACACTGAAGCTTTCTTT.

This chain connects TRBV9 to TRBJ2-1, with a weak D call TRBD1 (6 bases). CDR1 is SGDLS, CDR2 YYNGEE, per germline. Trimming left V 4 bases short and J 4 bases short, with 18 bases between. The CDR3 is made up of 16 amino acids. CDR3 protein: CASSLTGLSFYNEQFF. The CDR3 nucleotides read TGTGCCAGCAGCCTAACAGGGTTATCCTTTTACAATGAGCAGTTCTTC.

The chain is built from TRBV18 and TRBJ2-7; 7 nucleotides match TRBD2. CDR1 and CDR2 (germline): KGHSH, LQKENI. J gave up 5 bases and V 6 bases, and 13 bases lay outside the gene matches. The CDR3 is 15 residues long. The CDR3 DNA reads TGTGCCAGCTCCCCGGGGCTAGCGGAAGGCAACGAGCAGTACTTC. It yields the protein CASSPGLAEGNEQYF.

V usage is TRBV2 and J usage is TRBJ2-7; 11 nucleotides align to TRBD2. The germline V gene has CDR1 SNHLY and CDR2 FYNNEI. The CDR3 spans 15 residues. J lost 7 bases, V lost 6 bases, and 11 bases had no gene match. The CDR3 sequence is CASRPRSGGVGEQYF. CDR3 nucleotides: TGTGCCAGCAGACCCCGTAGCGGGGGGGTGGGAGAGCAGTACTTC.